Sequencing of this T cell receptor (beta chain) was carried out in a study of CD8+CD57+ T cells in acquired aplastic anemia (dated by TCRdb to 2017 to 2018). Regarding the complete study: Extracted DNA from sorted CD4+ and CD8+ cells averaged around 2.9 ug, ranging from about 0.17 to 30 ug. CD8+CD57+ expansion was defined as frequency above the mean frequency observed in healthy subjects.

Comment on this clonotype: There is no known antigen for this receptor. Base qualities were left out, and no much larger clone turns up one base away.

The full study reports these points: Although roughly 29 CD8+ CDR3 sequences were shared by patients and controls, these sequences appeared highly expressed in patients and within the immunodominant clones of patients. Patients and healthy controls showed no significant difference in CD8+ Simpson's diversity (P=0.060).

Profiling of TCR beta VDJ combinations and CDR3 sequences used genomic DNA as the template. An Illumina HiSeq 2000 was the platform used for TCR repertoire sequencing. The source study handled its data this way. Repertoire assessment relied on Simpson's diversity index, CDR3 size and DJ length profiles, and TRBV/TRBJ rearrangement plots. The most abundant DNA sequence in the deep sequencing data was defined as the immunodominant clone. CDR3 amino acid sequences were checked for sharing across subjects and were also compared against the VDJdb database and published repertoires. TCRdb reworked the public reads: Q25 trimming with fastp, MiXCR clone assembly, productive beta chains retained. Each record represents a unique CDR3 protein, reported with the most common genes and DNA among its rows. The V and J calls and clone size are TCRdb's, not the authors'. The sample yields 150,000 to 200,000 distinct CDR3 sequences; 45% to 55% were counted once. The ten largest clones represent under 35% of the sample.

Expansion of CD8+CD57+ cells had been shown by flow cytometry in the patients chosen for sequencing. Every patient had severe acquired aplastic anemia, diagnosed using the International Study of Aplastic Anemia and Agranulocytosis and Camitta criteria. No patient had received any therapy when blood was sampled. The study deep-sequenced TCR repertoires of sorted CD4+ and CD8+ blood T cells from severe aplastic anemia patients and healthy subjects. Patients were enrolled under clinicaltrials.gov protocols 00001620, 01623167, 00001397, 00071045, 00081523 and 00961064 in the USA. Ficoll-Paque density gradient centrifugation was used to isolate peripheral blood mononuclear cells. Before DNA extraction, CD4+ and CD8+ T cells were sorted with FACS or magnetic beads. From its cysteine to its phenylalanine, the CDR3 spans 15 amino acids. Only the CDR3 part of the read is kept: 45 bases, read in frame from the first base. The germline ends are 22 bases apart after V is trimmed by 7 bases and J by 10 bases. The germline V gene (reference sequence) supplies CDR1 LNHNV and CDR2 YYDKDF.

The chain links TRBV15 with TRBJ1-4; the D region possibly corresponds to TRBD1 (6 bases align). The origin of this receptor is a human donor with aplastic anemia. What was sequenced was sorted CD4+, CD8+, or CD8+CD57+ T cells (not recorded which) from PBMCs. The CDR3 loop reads CATTSRQVPDGKLFF. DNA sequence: TGTGCCACCACATCTCGACAGGTTCCTGATGGAAAACTGTTTTTT.